Following are 6 T cell receptor beta chains from one sample sequenced in a study of T cells in Graves' hyperthyroidism and ophthalmopathy. There were TCR beta CDR3 regions amplified from RNA transcripts. The study used the HTBI primer set for a first-round RT-PCR of the TCR CDR3. MiXCR was run by TCRdb on the multiplex PCR reads, yielding one entry per CDR3 protein. The sample carries roughly 500,000 distinct CDR3 sequences, 35% to 50% recorded once. The sample consisted of peripheral blood or thyroid tissue (not recorded which). The receptor source for this set is an adult woman with Graves' disease, either hyperthyroidism or ophthalmopathy (not recorded which).

This clonotype was detected a few times. The J gene is TRBJ2-3, the V gene TRBV5-1; TRBD2 is a possible D gene (6 bases). The CDR3 is 13 residues long. The V end lost 0 bases, the J end lost 5 bases, and 7 bases lay between the germline ends. CDR1 is SGHRS, CDR2 YFSETQ, per germline. The CDR3 region has the DNA TGCGCCAGCAGCTTGGACGGGGGAGATACGCAGTATTTT. Its translation: CASSLDGGDTQYF.

V usage is TRBV19 and J usage is TRBJ2-5, with 10 nucleotides matching TRBD1. CDR1 is LNHDA, CDR2 SQIVND, per germline (reference sequence). Trimming cost V 7 bases and J 5 bases; bases outside gene matches: 4. This CDR3 has 13 amino acids. The CDR3 region has the DNA TGTGCCAGTACCCCGGACAGGGGGGAGACCCAGTACTTC. Protein product: CASTPDRGETQYF.

CDR3 bases: TGTGCCAGCAGCGTATATCCCCGGCTAAAAGAGACCCAGTACTTC. It yields the protein CASSVYPRLKETQYF. The chain recombines TRBV9 with TRBJ2-5; D unclear. V gave up 1 base and J gave up 3 bases, with 13 bases separating them. The CDR3 loop spans 15 amino acids. Germline-derived CDR1 and CDR2 are SGDLS and YYNGEE.

In this sample, this clonotype turned up many times. The rearrangement uses TRBV5-1 and TRBJ2-7; either TRBD1 or TRBD2 may supply D (5 bases each). Per the germline V gene, CDR1 is SGHRS and CDR2 is YFSETQ. The V and J ends lost 0 bases and 3 bases respectively, with 10 bases between them. This CDR3 spans 14 amino acids. Here the CDR3 DNA reads TGCGCCAGCAGCTTGGGGGGACCGCTCTACGAGCAGTACTTC. It yields the protein CASSLGGPLYEQYF.

The rearrangement joins TRBV19 to TRBJ1-1; 8 positions match TRBD1. This CDR3 region has 18 residues. Germline V gives CDR1 LNHDA, CDR2 SQIVND (reference sequence). J gave up 0 bases and V 1 base, and 10 bases lay outside the gene matches. CDR3 in amino acids: CASSIGPWTGLMNTEAFF. DNA of the CDR3: TGTGCCAGTAGTATAGGCCCTTGGACAGGGCTAATGAACACTGAAGCTTTCTTT.

The chain recombines TRBV12-3 or TRBV12-4 with TRBJ1-5; D gene ambiguous. The CDR3 has 12 residues. The V end lost 4 bases, the J end lost 2 bases, and 3 bases lay between the germline ends. CDR3 nucleotides: TGTGCCAGCAGTTACGGCAATCAGCCCCAGCATTTT. The encoded protein is CASSYGNQPQHF.